There are a few counts of the clone carrying this T cell receptor (beta chain). This sample is part of a study of cytomegalovirus exposure and HLA in healthy donors. The PCR used 60 Vbeta and 13 Jbeta primers. The method was immunoSEQ multiplex PCR; TCRdb's version includes in-frame clones alone and lacks a portion of them. The table has 140,000 or so clones, less than 9.5% seen once. The sample was PBMCs. This clonotype was sampled from a male donor in good health and CMV-seronegative.

This CDR3 reads CASSPAGGRETQYF. Here the CDR3 DNA reads TGTGCCAGCAGCCCTGCAGGGGGCCGGGAGACCCAGTACTTC. This chain connects TRBV28 to TRBJ2-5; 8 nucleotides agree with TRBD1. Germline V gene data show CDR1 as MDHEN and CDR2 as SYDVKM. V trimming: 6 bases; J trimming: 5 bases; junction bases outside the gene matches: 8. CDR3 length: 14 amino acids.